The clone carrying this T cell receptor beta chain has ten or more counts. As yet, its antigen is unknown. These data come from a study of T cell repertoires in cytomegalovirus infection. Study in general: Public TCR beta signatures were indicative of both CMV infection and a matching HLA type. Regarding the study as a whole: Carriers of CMV and the relevant HLA type were discriminated by public TCR beta frequency. CMV-specific HLA-C-restricted TCR beta clonotypes dominated the ex vivo response.

TCRdb re-called the reads with MiXCR, one entry per CDR3 protein. The sample contains about 250,000 distinct CDR3 sequences, under 8.5% of which appear only once. The CDR3 has 15 residues. Trimming removed 0 bases from V and 2 bases from J; junction bases left unmatched: 2. CDR1 and CDR2 from the germline V gene are SGHKS and YYEKEE (reference sequence). V gene TRBV5-5 combines with J gene TRBJ2-3; 8 bases fit TRBD1. The clonotype originates from a human donor in good health (CMV status not recorded). Some clones in this sample may be carry-over from other donors' samples. Sequencing was carried out using PBMCs. This CDR3 is CASSLGRGPTDTQYF. CDR3 in DNA: TGTGCCAGCAGCTTGGGCAGGGGGCCCACAGATACGCAGTATTTT.